Following are 7 T cell receptor beta chains from one sample sequenced in a study of blood T cells in healthy people across ages. Alongside a J-beta primer mix, a sample-barcoded 5' primer served in a second PCR lasting roughly 6 to 11 cycles. TCRdb reprocessed the 5' RACE reads with MiXCR, giving one entry per CDR3 protein. The sample lists 700,000 to 1,000,000 distinct CDR3 sequences, more than 40% occurring once. The sequenced sample was blood. The origin of the receptors is a man aged 55 to 69 in good health.

The count of this clonotype is one. The chain carries TRBV3-1 and TRBJ2-5, with 12 bases lining up with TRBD2. There are 15 residues in the CDR3. The J segment lost 11 bases and the V segment lost 4 bases, leaving 11 bases of the junction unmatched. Germline lookup yields CDR1 LGHDT and CDR2 YNNKEL (reference sequence). DNA of the CDR3: TGTGCCAGCAGCCGAGGACTAGCGGGGATAAGTGAGCAGTACTTC. This translates into CASSRGLAGISEQYF.

V gene TRBV10-3 combines with J gene TRBJ2-2, with D possibly TRBD1 on 5 matching bases. V was shortened by 0 bases and J by 6 bases, with 8 bases between the two germline ends. This CDR3 comprises 14 residues. Germline V gene lookup returns CDR1 ENHRY and CDR2 SYGVKD. The CDR3 sequence is CAISESAGSGELFF. In DNA form, the CDR3 reads TGTGCCATCAGTGAGTCGGCAGGGTCCGGGGAGCTGTTTTTT.

The CDR3 region has the DNA TGTGCCAGCAATTTAGCGGGGGCCCTCAATGAGCAGTTCTTC. Protein sequence: CASNLAGALNEQFF. The V and J genes are TRBV6-2 or TRBV6-3 and TRBJ2-1; TRBD2 matches 9 bases. Per germline, CDR1 MNHEY and CDR2 SVGEGT. The V and J ends lost 7 bases and 6 bases, in that order; junction bases with no gene match: 7. The CDR3 consists of 14 residues.

The chain links TRBV7-9 to TRBJ2-5; D not certain. Germline lookup yields CDR1 SEHNR and CDR2 FQNEAQ (reference sequence). The CDR3 extends over 15 amino acids. The V end was cut by 0 bases, the J end by 2 bases, with 10 bases between. DNA of the CDR3: TGTGCCAGCAGCTTAGCCGCGCCTGGACAAGAGACCCAGTACTTC. Protein sequence: CASSLAAPGQETQYF.

The CDR3 region has the DNA TGTGCCAGCAGTGTTGAAGGGGGGAATTATCAGCCCCAGCATTTT. Translation: CASSVEGGNYQPQHF. The chain combines TRBV2 with TRBJ1-5; TRBD1 is a possible D gene (6 bases). Germline values: CDR1 SNHLY, CDR2 FYNNEI. This CDR3 comprises 15 residues. Trimming stripped 4 bases from V and 5 bases from J, with 15 bases between.

To note about this clonotype: The junction shows a germline mismatch at one end, possibly a read error. This chain joins TRBV7-9 and TRBJ1-2; 8 bases fit TRBD1. The CDR3 has 15 residues. The germline V gene encodes CDR1 SEHNR and CDR2 FQNEAQ (reference sequence). DNA of the CDR3: TGTACCAGCAGCTTATACTCCGGACAGGGCTATGGCTACACCTTC. Encoded protein: CTSSLYSGQGYGYTF.

This clonotype has ten or more counts. This sequence joins TRBV5-5 and TRBJ2-2; 8 bases agree with TRBD1. Unmatched junction bases numbered 6, after V lost 1 base and J lost 1 base. The length of the CDR3 is 17 residues. The germline V gene has CDR1 SGHKS and CDR2 YYEKEE (reference sequence). CDR3 nucleotides: TGTGCCAGCAGCTTGACCTCCGGGACAGGGAACACCGGGGAGCTGTTTTTT. It is translated as CASSLTSGTGNTGELFF.